The 2 T cell receptor beta chains below all came from one sample that was sequenced in a study of OX40 agonist ivuxolimab in advanced cancers. The table came from immunoSEQ multiplex PCR; TCRdb's copy has only in-frame clones and leaves some out. The sample includes about 48,000 clones, over 65% seen only once; the top ten take less than 2%. Specimen: CD4+ or CD8+ T cells sorted from blood, collected in a trial of the OX40 agonist ivuxolimab. These receptor sequences come from an adult with an advanced solid tumor such as melanoma, head and neck, liver or kidney cancer.

The chain employs TRBV5-1 and TRBJ2-2; D is perhaps TRBD1 or TRBD2 (5 bases each). This CDR3 is built from 16 residues. Germline V CDR1 and CDR2: SGHRS, YFSETQ. V was clipped by 1 base and J by 1 base, with 11 bases between them. The CDR3 is CASSLPGAGNTGELFF. The DNA for the CDR3 is TGCGCCAGCAGCTTGCCCGGGGCGGGGAACACCGGGGAGCTGTTTTTT.

The J gene is TRBJ2-1, the V gene TRBV9; 8 bases map to TRBD2. Trimming took 0 bases from V and 8 from J; bases not matched to a gene: 1. The CDR3 covers 13 residues. CDR1 SGDLS and CDR2 YYNGEE come from the germline V gene. CDR3 DNA: TGTGCCAGCAGCGTAGGGACTAGCCATGAGCAGTTCTTC. Its translation: CASSVGTSHEQFF.